Listed below are T cell receptor beta chains from one sample, sequenced in a study of a mutant IDH1 vaccine in newly diagnosed glioma. Assay: immunoSEQ multiplex PCR; the TCRdb copy retains only in-frame clones and omits some. The top ten clones hold about 5.9% of a sample with 9,500 to 14,000 clones, around 90% of them seen once. Their cognate antigens are unknown. Sequences were derived from PBMCs, sampled from a glioma patient whose treatment included an IDH1 peptide vaccine. These receptors all come from a woman aged 40 to 50 with glioma. Some clones in this sample may be carry-over from other donors' samples. CDR3s leave out the opening cysteine and the closing phenylalanine or tryptophan. The order of the fields is CDR3 length, J gene, D gene, V gene, CDR3 protein. D genes are given only for firm matches.

>13|TRBJ1-1|TRBD1|TRBV6-5
ASSSNRGRGTEAF
>14|TRBJ2-2|TRBD1|TRBV7-9
ASSSTGTGGTGELF
>12|TRBJ2-5|TRBD1|TRBV18
ASSRDRGPETQY
>13|TRBJ1-1|TRBD1|TRBV27
ASRSGQAVDTEAF
>12|TRBJ1-1|TRBD1|TRBV10-2
ASSGTGQGPEAF
>12|TRBJ2-2|.|TRBV5-4
ASSLGQGAGELF
>16|TRBJ2-1|TRBD2|TRBV18
ASSPRGGDRRTYNEQF
>14|TRBJ1-1|TRBD1|TRBV29-1
SVGGPGQGGPYEAF
>12|TRBJ2-3|.|TRBV5-4
ASSLPSGTDTQY
>12|TRBJ2-5|.|TRBV5-8
ASSLAGLQETQY
>11|TRBJ2-5|.|TRBV7-9
ASSEGLLETQY
>13|TRBJ2-5|TRBD2|TRBV5-1
ASTLTGLAIETQY
>13|TRBJ1-5|.|TRBV2
ASSEEGLNNQPQH
>12|TRBJ1-3|.|TRBV19
ASSIWGSGNTIY
>13|TRBJ2-4|.|TRBV19
ASSSGWDPKTFQY
>11|TRBJ1-1|.|TRBV29-1
SVVGRIGTEAF
>15|TRBJ2-7|TRBD2|TRBV7-9
ASSISPGLAGGYEQY
>12|TRBJ2-7|TRBD1|TRBV18
ASSPGQGAYEQY
>13|TRBJ2-7|.|TRBV28
ASSRTGQRTYEQY
>14|TRBJ2-5|TRBD2|TRBV6-6
ASRLDSGGRQETQY
>11|TRBJ2-7|.|TRBV30
AWSVGGSYEQY
>11|TRBJ2-7|.|TRBV30
AWSVQKNNEQY
>12|TRBJ1-3|.|TRBV7-9
ASSLQGGRNTIY
>13|TRBJ2-7|TRBD1|TRBV11-2
ASSYGTGPAYEQY
>12|TRBJ1-1|.|TRBV7-2
ASSPQPRNTEAF
>14|TRBJ2-3|TRBD2|TRBV7-2
ASRSQGGGVKDTQY
>9|TRBJ1-1|.|TRBV7-2
AVRMGFEAF
>12|TRBJ1-6|.|TRBV6-5
ASRPEGYNSPLH
>12|TRBJ1-1|TRBD1|TRBV14
ASSQATGGAKAF
>14|TRBJ2-1|.|TRBV4-1
ASSPGAGRSYNEQF
>11|TRBJ1-2|.|TRBV6-5
ASSYSGGEGYT
>13|TRBJ1-4|.|TRBV6-1
ASPPGQPADQKLF
>14|TRBJ2-3|.|TRBV18
ASSPPGLRSTDTQY
>14|TRBJ1-2|.|TRBV15
ATSRTPGRANYGYT
>12|TRBJ1-2|.|TRBV4-2
ASSPNGRGRGYT
>18|TRBJ2-7|.|TRBV21-1
ASSNLTVPGQGTGSYEQY
>13|TRBJ2-3|TRBD2|TRBV2
ASSLLGGGTDTQY
>15|TRBJ1-1|.|TRBV28
ASSLRGTLIRDTEAF
>13|TRBJ1-1|.|TRBV5-6
ASSLASGEAAEAF
>10|TRBJ1-1|.|TRBV10-3
AIRGRNTEAF
>9|TRBJ2-2|.|TRBV2
ASWLAGELF
>14|TRBJ2-2|.|TRBV6-5
ASSYLFRGNTGELF
>13|TRBJ1-2|.|TRBV6-4
ASSDSTGGNYGYT
>16|TRBJ1-4|TRBD1|TRBV23-1
ASYPQGYFFRTNEKLF
>12|TRBJ2-5|TRBD2|TRBV27
ASSSGLVKETQY
>11|TRBJ1-1|.|TRBV6-6
ASSYHRNTEAF
>16|TRBJ1-3|.|TRBV7-9
ASSLDLLSEAGRNTIY
>12|TRBJ2-7|TRBD1|TRBV7-9
ASSSRTGNYEQY
>13|TRBJ1-2|TRBD1|TRBV18
ASSPQGQDLYGYT
>15|TRBJ2-1|.|TRBV4-1
ASSQAMDSDLRNEQF
>13|TRBJ1-2|.|TRBV25-1
ASSDMSGGSYGYT
>10|TRBJ1-1|.|TRBV6-5
ASSYPGPGAF
>8|TRBJ2-5|.|TRBV29-1
SALAETQY
>14|TRBJ1-3|.|TRBV30
AWSNGTPVSGNTIY
>14|TRBJ2-3|.|TRBV6-6
ASSTGLLTSTDTQY